This record concerns one T cell receptor (beta chain) sequence. Its antigen is still unknown. No base qualities exist here, and no much larger clone lies one base off it. The record originates from a study of early stage breast cancer tumors (dated by TCRdb to 2016 to 2017). Regarding the complete study: Of the roughly 17 invasive breast tumors, 12 to 13 were found to be estrogen receptor-positive, progesterone receptor-positive and HER2-negative. About 65% of the 12 ER+/PR+/HER2- tumors were invasive ductal carcinomas, while the other four were invasive lobular carcinomas. On average, each sample got around 10-fold read coverage. Across all samples, roughly 2,800,000 templates representing 1 million or so unique clonotypes were detected.

The CDR3 contains 16 residues, cysteine and phenylalanine counted. Of the read, only the CDR3 DNA is kept; its 48 bases are in frame from base 1. Relative to germline, V is missing 1 base and J is missing 5 bases, with 4 bases of the junction outside any gene match. As encoded in the germline V gene (reference sequence), CDR1 is SGHKS while CDR2 is YYEKEE. Here is what the overall study found, with its caveats: Chain pairing and functional markers such as CD4, CD8 and FOXP3 were not captured by bulk genomic DNA sequencing of unsorted cells. Enriched TCRB sequences shared across patients were mostly commonly generated sequences, unlikely to play an important role in the tumor microenvironment. The small cohort size prevented analysis by tumor subtype. Compared with adjacent normal breast tissue, tumors had 2.5 to 3-fold higher T cell density and higher clonality. Greater similarity was observed between blood and normal breast repertoires than between blood and tumor repertoires, and tumor was distinguished from normal in about 85% of the 16 patients when each tissue was compared with blood.

Each sample was amplified in two independent genomic DNA replicates, using 0.5 ug for blood and 1.5 ug for tumor or normal breast. TCRB sequencing of genomic DNA was carried out with the ImmunoSeq Intro kit according to the manufacturer's instructions. For absolute quantification, the approximately 29-cycle multiplex PCR included proprietary primers along with spike-in control sequences. An 87-bp fragment spanning the CDR3 and flanking V and J genes was sequenced with single-end 150-bp reads. Seven samples, each with two replicates, were multiplexed per lane of an Illumina MiSeq using version 3.0 chemistry. As for how the authors treated the data: The vendor's proprietary pipeline handled the raw data processing, merging both replicates into a single result for each sample. Productive rearrangements sharing the V-gene family, CDR3 amino acid sequence and J-gene segment were defined as clonotypes. Clonality was calculated as 1 minus the normalized Shannon entropy (Pielou evenness) of TCRB abundances. T cell density was estimated as total templates divided by the number of input cells, with the number of input cells inferred from the DNA input amount. Recon with default parameters was used to estimate total repertoire diversity and clonality. Clonotypes with over 0.1% abundance in tumor and at least 32-fold higher abundance in tumor than in normal breast were defined as tumor-enriched. What TCRdb holds here is the immuneACCESS table cut down to in-frame rearrangements. Part of the clones is not present; checked against another copy, under half of the missing clones reflect an unresolved V gene, and the others are unexplained. The D gene and trimming were derived from the DNA, and the V and J assignments and clone size from that table. The sample includes about 8,400 clones, with 60% to 80% observed a single time. The ten largest account for about 8% of the sample.

Adjacent normal breast tissue was collected about 2-4.5 cm away from the tumor, rinsed in PBS and stored in prechilled RNAlater. Because normal breast tissue has high lipid content and low cell density, about 100-340 mg of normal breast tissue was often needed to obtain enough DNA. The study profiled bulk TCR beta-chain repertoires in matched peripheral blood, tumor and adjacent normal breast tissue taken from some 15 patients with early-stage breast cancer. The Qiagen AllPrep DNA/RNA Mini kit was used to extract genomic DNA. The source material was normal breast tissue next to the tumor. The source of this sequence is a person between 55 and 70 years old with breast cancer. Here the chain combines TRBV5-5 and TRBJ2-4, with 12 bases in between that match TRBD1. Here the CDR3 is given as CASSLRDRGRENIQYF. The nucleotide sequence is TGTGCCAGCAGCTTGAGGGACAGGGGGCGAGAAAACATTCAGTACTTC. With the portions outside the CDR3 filled from the reference TRBV5-5 and TRBJ2-4 genes, the complete variable region becomes DAGVTQSPTHLIKTRGQQVTLRCSPISGHKSVSWYQQVLGQGPQFIFQYYEKEERGRGNFPDRFSARQFPNYSSELNVNALLLGDSALYLCASSLRDRGRENIQYFGAGTRLSVL.